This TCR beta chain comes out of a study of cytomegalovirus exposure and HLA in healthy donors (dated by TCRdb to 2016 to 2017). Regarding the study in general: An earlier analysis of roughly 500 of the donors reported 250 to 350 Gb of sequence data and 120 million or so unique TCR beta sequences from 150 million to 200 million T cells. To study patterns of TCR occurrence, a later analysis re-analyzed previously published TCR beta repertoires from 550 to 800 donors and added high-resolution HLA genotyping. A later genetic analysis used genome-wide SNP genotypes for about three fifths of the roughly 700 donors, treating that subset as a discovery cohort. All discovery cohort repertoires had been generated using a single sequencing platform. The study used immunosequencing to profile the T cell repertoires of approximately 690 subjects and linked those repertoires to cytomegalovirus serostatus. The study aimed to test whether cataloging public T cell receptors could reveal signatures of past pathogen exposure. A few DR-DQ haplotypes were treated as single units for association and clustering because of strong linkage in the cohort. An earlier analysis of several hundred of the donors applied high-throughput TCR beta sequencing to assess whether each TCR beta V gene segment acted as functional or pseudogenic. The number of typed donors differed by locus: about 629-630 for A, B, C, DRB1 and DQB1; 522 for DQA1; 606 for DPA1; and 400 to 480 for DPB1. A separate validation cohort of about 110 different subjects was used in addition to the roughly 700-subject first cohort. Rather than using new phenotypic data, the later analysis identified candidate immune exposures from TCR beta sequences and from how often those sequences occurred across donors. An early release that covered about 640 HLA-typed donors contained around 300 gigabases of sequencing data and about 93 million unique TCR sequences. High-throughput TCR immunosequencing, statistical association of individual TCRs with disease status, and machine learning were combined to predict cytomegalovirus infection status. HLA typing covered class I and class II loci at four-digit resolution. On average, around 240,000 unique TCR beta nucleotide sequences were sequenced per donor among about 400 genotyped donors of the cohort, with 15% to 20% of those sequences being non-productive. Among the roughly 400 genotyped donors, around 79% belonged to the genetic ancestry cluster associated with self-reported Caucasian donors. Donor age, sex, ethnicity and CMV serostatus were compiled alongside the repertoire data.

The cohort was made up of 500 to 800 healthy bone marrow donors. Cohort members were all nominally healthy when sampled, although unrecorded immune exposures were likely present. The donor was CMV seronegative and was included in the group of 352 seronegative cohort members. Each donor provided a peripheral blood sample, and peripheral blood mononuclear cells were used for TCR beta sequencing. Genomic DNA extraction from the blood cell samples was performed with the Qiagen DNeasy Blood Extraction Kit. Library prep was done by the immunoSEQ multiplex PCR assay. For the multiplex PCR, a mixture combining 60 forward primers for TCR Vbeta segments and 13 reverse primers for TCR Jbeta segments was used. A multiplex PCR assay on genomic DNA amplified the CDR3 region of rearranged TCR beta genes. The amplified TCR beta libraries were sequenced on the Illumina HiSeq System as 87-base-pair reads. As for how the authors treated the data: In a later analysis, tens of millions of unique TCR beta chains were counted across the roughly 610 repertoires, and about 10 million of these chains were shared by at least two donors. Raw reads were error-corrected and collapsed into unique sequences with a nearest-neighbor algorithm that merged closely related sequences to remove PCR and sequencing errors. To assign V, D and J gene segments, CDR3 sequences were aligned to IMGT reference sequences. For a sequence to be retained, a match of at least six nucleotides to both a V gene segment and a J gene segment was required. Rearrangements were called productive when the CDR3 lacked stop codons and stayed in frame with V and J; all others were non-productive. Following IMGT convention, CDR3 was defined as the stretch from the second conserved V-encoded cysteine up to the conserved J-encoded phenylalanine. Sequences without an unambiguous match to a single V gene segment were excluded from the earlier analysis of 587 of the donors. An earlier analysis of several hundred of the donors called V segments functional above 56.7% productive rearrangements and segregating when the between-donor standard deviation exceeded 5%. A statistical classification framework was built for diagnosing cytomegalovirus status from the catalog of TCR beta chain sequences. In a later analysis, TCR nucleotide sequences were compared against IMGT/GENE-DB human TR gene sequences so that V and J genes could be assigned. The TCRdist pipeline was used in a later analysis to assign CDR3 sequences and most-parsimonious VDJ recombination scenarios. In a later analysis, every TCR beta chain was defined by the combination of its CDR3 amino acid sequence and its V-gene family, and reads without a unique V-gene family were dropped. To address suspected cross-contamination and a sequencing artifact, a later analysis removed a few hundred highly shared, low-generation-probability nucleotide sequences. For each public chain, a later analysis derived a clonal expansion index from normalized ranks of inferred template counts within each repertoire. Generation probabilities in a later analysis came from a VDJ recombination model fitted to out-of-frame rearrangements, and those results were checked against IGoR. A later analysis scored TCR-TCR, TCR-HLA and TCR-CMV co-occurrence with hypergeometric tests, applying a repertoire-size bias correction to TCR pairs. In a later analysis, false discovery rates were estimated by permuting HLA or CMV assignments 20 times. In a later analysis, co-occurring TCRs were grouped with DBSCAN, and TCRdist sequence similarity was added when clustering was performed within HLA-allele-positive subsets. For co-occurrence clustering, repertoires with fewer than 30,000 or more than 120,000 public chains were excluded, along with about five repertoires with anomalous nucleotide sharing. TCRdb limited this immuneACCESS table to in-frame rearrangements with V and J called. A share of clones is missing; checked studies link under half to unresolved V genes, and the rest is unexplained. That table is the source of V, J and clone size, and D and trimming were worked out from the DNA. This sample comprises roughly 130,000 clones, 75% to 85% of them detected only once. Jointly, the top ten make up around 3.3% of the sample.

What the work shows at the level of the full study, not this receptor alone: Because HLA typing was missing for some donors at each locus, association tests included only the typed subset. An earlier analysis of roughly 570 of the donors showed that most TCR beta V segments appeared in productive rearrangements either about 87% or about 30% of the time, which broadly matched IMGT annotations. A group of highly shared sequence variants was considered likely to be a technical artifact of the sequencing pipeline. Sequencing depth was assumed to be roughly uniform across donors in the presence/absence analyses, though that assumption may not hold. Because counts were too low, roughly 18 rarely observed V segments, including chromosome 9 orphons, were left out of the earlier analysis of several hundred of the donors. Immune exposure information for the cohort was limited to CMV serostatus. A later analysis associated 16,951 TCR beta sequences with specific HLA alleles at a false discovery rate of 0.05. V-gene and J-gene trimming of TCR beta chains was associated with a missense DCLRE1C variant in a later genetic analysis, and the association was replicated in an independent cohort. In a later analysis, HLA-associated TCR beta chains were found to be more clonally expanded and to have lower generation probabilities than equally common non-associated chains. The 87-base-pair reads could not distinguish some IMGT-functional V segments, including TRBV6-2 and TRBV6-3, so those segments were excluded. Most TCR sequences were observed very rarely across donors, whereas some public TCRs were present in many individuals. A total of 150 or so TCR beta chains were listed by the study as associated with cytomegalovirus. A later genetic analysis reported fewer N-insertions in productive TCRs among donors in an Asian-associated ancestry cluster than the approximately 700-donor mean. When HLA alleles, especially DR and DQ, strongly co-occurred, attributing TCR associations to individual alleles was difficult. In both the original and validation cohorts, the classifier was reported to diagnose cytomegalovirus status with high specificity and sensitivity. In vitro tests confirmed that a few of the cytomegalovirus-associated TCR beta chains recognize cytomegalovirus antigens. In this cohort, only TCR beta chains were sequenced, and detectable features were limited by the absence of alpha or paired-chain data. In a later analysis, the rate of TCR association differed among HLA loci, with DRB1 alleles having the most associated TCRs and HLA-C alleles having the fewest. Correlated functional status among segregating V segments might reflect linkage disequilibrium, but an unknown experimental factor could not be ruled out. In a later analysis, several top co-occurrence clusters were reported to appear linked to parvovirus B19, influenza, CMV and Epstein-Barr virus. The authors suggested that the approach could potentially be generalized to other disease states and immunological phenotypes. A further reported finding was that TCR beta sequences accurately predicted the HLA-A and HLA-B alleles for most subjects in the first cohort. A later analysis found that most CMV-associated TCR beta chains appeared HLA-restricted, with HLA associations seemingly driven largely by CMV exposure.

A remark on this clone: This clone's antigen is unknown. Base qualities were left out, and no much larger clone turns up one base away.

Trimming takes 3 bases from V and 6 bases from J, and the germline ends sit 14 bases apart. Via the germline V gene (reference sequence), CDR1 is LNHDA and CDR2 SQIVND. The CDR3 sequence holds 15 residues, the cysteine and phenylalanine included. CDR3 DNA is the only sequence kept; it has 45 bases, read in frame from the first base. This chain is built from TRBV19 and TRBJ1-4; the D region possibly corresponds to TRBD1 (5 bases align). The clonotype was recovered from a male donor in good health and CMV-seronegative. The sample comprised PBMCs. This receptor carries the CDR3 CASSISREIYEKLFF. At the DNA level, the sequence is TGTGCCAGTAGTATTAGCAGGGAAATTTATGAAAAACTGTTTTTT.